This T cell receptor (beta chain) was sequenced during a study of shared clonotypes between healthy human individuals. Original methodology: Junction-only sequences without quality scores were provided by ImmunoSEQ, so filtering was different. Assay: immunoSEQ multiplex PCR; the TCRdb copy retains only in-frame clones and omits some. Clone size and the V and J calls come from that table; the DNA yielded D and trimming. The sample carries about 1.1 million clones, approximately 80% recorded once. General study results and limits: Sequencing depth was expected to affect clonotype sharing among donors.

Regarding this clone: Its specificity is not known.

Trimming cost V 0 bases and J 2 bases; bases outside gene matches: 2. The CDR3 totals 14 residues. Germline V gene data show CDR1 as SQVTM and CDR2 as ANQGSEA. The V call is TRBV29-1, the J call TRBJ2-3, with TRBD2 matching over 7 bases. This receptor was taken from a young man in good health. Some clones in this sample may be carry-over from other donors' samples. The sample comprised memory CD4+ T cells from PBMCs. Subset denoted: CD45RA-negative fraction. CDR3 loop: CSVEDGGTTDTQYF. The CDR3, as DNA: TGCAGCGTTGAAGACGGGGGGACCACAGATACGCAGTATTTT.